Each of the 5 T cell receptor beta chains below was sequenced from the same sample in a study of glioma-infiltrating T cells. The iRepertoire nested amplicon-rescue multiplex PCR amplified TCR alpha and beta CDR3s from RNA. TCRdb re-called the multiplex PCR reads with MiXCR, one entry per CDR3 protein. Here the sample spans some 93,000 distinct CDR3 sequences, around 42% being singletons. Sequencing input: glioma tissue, nonneoplastic brain tissue, or PBMCs (not recorded which). The receptors were sampled from a human donor with low-grade glioma or glioblastoma, undergoing nonglioma brain surgery, or in good health (not recorded which).

On this clonotype itself: This may arise from a read error, as a much more abundant clone is one base away. The chain links TRBV19 to TRBJ2-2; 9 bases align to TRBD1. This CDR3 has 16 residues. Germline-derived CDR1 and CDR2 are LNHDA and SQIVND (reference sequence). V was clipped by 5 bases and J by 5 bases; unmatched bases: 9. CDR3 in DNA: TGTGCCAGTAGTGTAAGGGGACAGGGAGAAACCGGGGAGCTGTTTTTT. As protein: CASSVRGQGETGELFF.

This clonotype was detected only a few times. This rearrangement joins TRBV12-3 or TRBV12-4 to TRBJ1-2, with 8 bases matching TRBD1. The CDR3 covers 15 residues. V trimming: 2 bases; J trimming: 2 bases; junction bases outside the gene matches: 4. CDR3 protein: CASSLRTGLNYGYTF. CDR3 nucleotide sequence: TGTGCCAGCAGTTTAAGGACAGGGTTGAACTATGGCTACACCTTC.

The V call is TRBV6-5, the J call TRBJ1-6, with D perhaps matching TRBD1 (5 bases). The germline V gene has CDR1 MNHEY and CDR2 SVGAGI. V was shortened by 4 bases and J by 7 bases, with 14 bases between the two germline ends. The CDR3 covers 15 residues. The chain's CDR3 is CASSSREKGNSPLHF. CDR3 DNA: TGTGCCAGCAGTTCGAGGGAAAAGGGGAATTCACCCCTCCACTTT.

This clonotype was seen ten or more times. V gene TRBV3-1 combines with J gene TRBJ1-5, with D unresolved. V was pared by 4 bases and J by 5 bases, with 9 bases between. This CDR3 region has 13 residues. In germline, CDR1 is LGHDT, CDR2 YNNKEL (reference sequence). The CDR3 nucleotides are TGTGCCAGCAGCCCCAAGGGCGATCAGCCCCAGCATTTT. This gives the protein CASSPKGDQPQHF.

There are many counts of this clonotype. The rearrangement links TRBV15 to TRBJ2-7; D remains unclear. Per the germline V gene, CDR1 is LNHNV and CDR2 is YYDKDF (reference sequence). CDR3 length equals 13 residues. Trimming took 0 bases from V and 3 from J, leaving 6 bases between them. CDR3 region: CATSRDLVYEQYF. As DNA, the CDR3 is TGTGCCACCAGCAGAGATCTCGTCTACGAGCAGTACTTC.